The 8 T cell receptor beta chains reported below all come from one sample, sequenced in a study of blood T cells in healthy people across ages. A second PCR, run for about 7 to 11 cycles, used a sample-barcoded 5' primer plus a J-beta primer mix. TCRdb re-called the 5' RACE reads through MiXCR, storing one row per CDR3 protein. The sample carries 850,000 to 1,000,000 distinct CDR3 sequences, roughly 50% recorded once. Sequencing input: blood. The receptors were gathered from a woman aged 60 to 75 in good health.

The chain employs TRBV6-2 or TRBV6-3 and TRBJ2-3, with 13 bases lining up with TRBD2. V was clipped by 4 bases and J by 7 bases; unmatched bases: 5. The CDR3 spans 15 residues. Germline assignment: CDR1 MNHEY and CDR2 SVGEGT. The CDR3 loop reads CASSFRTSGSNTQYF. The CDR3 bases are TGTGCCAGCAGTTTCCGGACTAGCGGGAGCAATACGCAGTATTTT.

CDR3 DNA: TGCAGCGTTGCCCGGACTAGCGGGAGTTTGGAGACCCAGTACTTC. As protein: CSVARTSGSLETQYF. The V and J genes are TRBV29-1 and TRBJ2-5; 13 bases agree with TRBD2. CDR3 length: 15 residues. After removal of 4 bases from V and 5 bases from J, the junction contained 7 bases not matched to a gene. Germline CDR1 is SQVTM and CDR2 is ANQGSEA.

The gene calls are TRBV4-1 and TRBJ2-1, with TRBD2 identical over 11 bases. Unmatched junction bases numbered 8, after V lost 3 bases and J lost 10 bases. The CDR3 sequence is 15 residues long. CDR1 MGHRA and CDR2 YSYEKL come from the germline V gene. CDR3 DNA: TGCGCCAGCAGCCACCTAGCGGGAGGTTTGTACGAGCAGTTCTTC. This gives the protein CASSHLAGGLYEQFF.

The chain is built from TRBV25-1 and TRBJ2-1; a weak D match, TRBD1 (5 bases). The V gene's germline CDR1 is MGHDK and CDR2 SYGVNS. CDR3 size: 16 residues. Trimming removed 2 bases from V and 3 bases from J, with 14 bases in between. CDR3 in amino acids: CASSEGHNPFYNEQFF. For the CDR3, the DNA is TGTGCCAGCAGTGAAGGACATAATCCGTTCTACAATGAGCAGTTCTTC.

The genes are TRBV12-3 or TRBV12-4 and TRBJ1-1; 8 nucleotides agree with TRBD1. The CDR3 has 14 residues. J gave up 3 bases and V 5 bases, and 5 bases lay outside the gene matches. The DNA for the CDR3 is TGTGCCAGCAGTGGACAGGGCCTAGACACTGAAGCTTTCTTT. Its translation: CASSGQGLDTEAFF.

This clonotype has a handful of counts. The V and J genes are TRBV20-1 and TRBJ2-1, with D tentatively TRBD2 (5 bases). Trimming took off 4 bases at V and 10 bases at J, with 17 bases between the two ends. In germline, CDR1 is DFQATT, CDR2 SNEGSKA (reference sequence). The CDR3 runs 13 residues. In DNA form, the CDR3 reads TGCAGTGCTACGGGGTCCTTTCCGTCGGAGCAGTTCTTC. This codes for CSATGSFPSEQFF.

This sequence joins TRBV28 and TRBJ2-1; 8 bases line up with TRBD1. Germline lookup yields CDR1 MDHEN and CDR2 SYDVKM. V lost 4 bases, J lost 6 bases, and 8 bases stayed unmatched. This CDR3 spans 15 amino acids. CDR3 protein: CASSSHRGVRNEQFF. DNA of the CDR3: TGTGCCAGCAGTTCCCACAGGGGGGTCCGCAATGAGCAGTTCTTC.

This clonotype was seen a few times. The chain combines TRBV4-3 with TRBJ1-5; D unresolved. Germline V CDR1 and CDR2: LGHNA, YSLEER. The CDR3 totals 13 residues. Trimming took off 0 bases at V and 6 bases at J, with 6 bases between the two ends. The CDR3 sequence: CASSQERGQPQHF. The CDR3 DNA reads TGCGCCAGCAGCCAAGAAAGAGGTCAGCCCCAGCATTTT.